A single sample is the source of the 8 T cell receptor beta chains below, sequenced in a study of T cells in Graves' hyperthyroidism and ophthalmopathy. TCR beta CDR3 regions were amplified from RNA. The TCR CDR3 first-round RT-PCR relied on the HTBI primer set. Each CDR3 protein is one row after TCRdb ran MiXCR on the multiplex PCR reads. The data show roughly 420,000 distinct CDR3 sequences, with 15% to 17% seen just once and 7.5% to 8% held by the top ten. Sequenced material: blood. These receptors all stem from a woman aged 18-29 years with Graves' hyperthyroidism.

This clonotype was observed at least ten times. The chain employs TRBV20-1 and TRBJ2-5; 11 bases line up with TRBD2. CDR3 size: 16 residues. The trim removed 3 bases at V and 5 bases at J, leaving 11 bases unmatched. Germline V lookup: CDR1 DFQATT, CDR2 SNEGSKA (reference sequence). CDR3 region: CSASLAGGPSEETQYF. The CDR3 DNA reads as TGCAGTGCTAGTTTAGCGGGGGGGCCGTCAGAGGAGACCCAGTACTTC.

The genes are TRBV30 and TRBJ2-7, with 10 nucleotides matching TRBD1. V lost 0 bases to trimming and J lost 6 bases; unmatched junction nucleotides: 8. Germline V gene data show CDR1 as GTSNPN and CDR2 as SVGIG (reference sequence). The CDR3 is 15 amino acids. DNA of the CDR3: TGTGCCTGGAGTGTCTCGGCGACAGGGGGCGCCGAGCAGTACTTC. Translated: CAWSVSATGGAEQYF.

The chain carries TRBV2 and TRBJ1-1, with D unresolved. The germline CDR1 and CDR2 sequences are SNHLY and FYNNEI. The CDR3 consists of 12 residues. V lost 6 bases and J 4 bases, leaving 9 bases between the germline ends. The CDR3 loop reads CASRAPGTEAFF. CDR3 in DNA: TGTGCCAGCAGGGCCCCCGGCACTGAAGCTTTCTTT. Together with reference TRBV2 and TRBJ1-1, the CDR3 gives the full variable domain: EPEVTQTPSHQVTQMGQEVILRCVPISNHLYFYWYRQILGQKVEFLVSFYNNEISEKSEIFDDQFSVERPDGSNFTLKIRSTKLEDSAMYFCASRAPGTEAFFGQGTRLTVV.

The V call is TRBV5-1, the J call TRBJ2-3; 9 nucleotides align to TRBD2. The germline gives CDR1 SGHRS, CDR2 YFSETQ. This CDR3 has 16 residues. After removal of 3 bases from V and 0 bases from J, the junction contained 5 bases not matched to a gene. Written as DNA, the CDR3 is TGCGCCAGCAGCTCCGGACTAGCGATAAGCACAGATACGCAGTATTTT. It specifies CASSSGLAISTDTQYF.

This clonotype was detected many times. V and J are TRBV19 and TRBJ2-3; possibly TRBD1 for D (7 bases). Trimming left V 4 bases short and J 6 bases short, with 11 bases between. This CDR3 region has 13 residues. Per germline, CDR1 LNHDA and CDR2 SQIVND (reference sequence). The DNA for the CDR3 is TGTGCCAGTAGTACGCAGGGGGGCGATACGCAGTATTTT. Translating gives CASSTQGGDTQYF.

For the CDR3, the DNA is TGTGCCAGCGGTAGTGGAACTAGCCCCTACGAGCAGTACTTC. Translated, it gives CASGSGTSPYEQYF. The genes are TRBV6-1 and TRBJ2-7; tentatively, D is TRBD2 (6 bases). Per germline, CDR1 MNHNS and CDR2 SASEGT. V lost 8 bases to trimming and J lost 2 bases, with 16 bases between them. The CDR3 extends over 14 amino acids.

This clonotype came up many times. V and J are TRBV27 and TRBJ1-2; maybe TRBD1 (5 bases). The CDR3 is 14 residues long. Per the germline V gene, CDR1 is MNHEY and CDR2 is SMNVEV (reference sequence). V shed 4 bases and J shed 3 bases, with 12 bases lying between them. This CDR3 is CASSSQGSDYGYTF. The CDR3 DNA follows: TGTGCCAGCAGTTCTCAGGGTTCTGACTATGGCTACACCTTC.

This clonotype was counted ten times or more. The chain is built from TRBV11-2 and TRBJ2-7; D is unresolved. The length of the CDR3 is 12 residues. The V end was cut by 4 bases, the J end by 6 bases, with 10 bases between. Germline assignment: CDR1 SGHAT and CDR2 FQNNGV. CDR3 DNA sequence: TGTGCCAGCAGCTCCCACACTCTCGAGCAGTACTTC. This gives the protein CASSSHTLEQYF. Full variable domain (outside the CDR3, taken from reference TRBV11-2 and TRBJ2-7): EAGVAQSPRYKIIEKRQSVAFWCNPISGHATLYWYQQILGQGPKLLIQFQNNGVVDDSQLPKDRFSAERLKGVDSTLKIQPAKLEDSAVYLCASSSHTLEQYFGPGTRLTVT.